Each of the 28 T cell receptor beta chains below was sequenced from the same sample in a study of T cell repertoires in cytomegalovirus infection. Their target antigens are unknown. From the reads, TCRdb called clonotypes with MiXCR, one entry per CDR3 protein. The data hold approximately 910,000 distinct CDR3 sequences, with under 40% observed a single time. The sample consisted of cultured CD8+ T cells from PBMCs, taken from culture after CMV antigen stimulation. These receptors were collected from a human donor in good health (CMV status not recorded). Some clones in this sample may be carry-over from other donors' samples.

The J gene is TRBJ2-3, the V gene TRBV6-1; maybe TRBD1 (6 bases). CDR1 and CDR2 (germline): MNHNS, SASEGT. Trimming stripped 2 bases from V and 0 bases from J, with 12 bases between. The CDR3 runs 16 residues. CDR3 DNA sequence: TGTGCCAGCAGTGAAAAGGACAGCCCTAGCACAGATACGCAGTATTTT. Amino acids: CASSEKDSPSTDTQYF.

This clonotype was detected only a few times. The rearrangement uses TRBV12-3 or TRBV12-4 and TRBJ2-6; TRBD2 might be the D (5 bases). The CDR3 totals 13 residues. V was pared by 2 bases and J by 8 bases, with 7 bases between. CDR3 sequence (DNA): TGTGCCAGCAGTTTACCGGGGTCCAACGTCCTGACTTTC. This codes for CASSLPGSNVLTF.

This clonotype was seen a handful of times. The CDR3 DNA reads as TGTGCCAGTAGTACGGGCTGGCGGGACACTGAAGCTTTCTTT. This codes for CASSTGWRDTEAFF. The V gene is TRBV19, the J gene TRBJ1-1; D not certain. This CDR3 has 14 amino acids. Trimming pared 4 bases from V and 3 bases from J, leaving 12 bases between. The V gene's germline CDR1 is LNHDA and CDR2 SQIVND (reference sequence).

This chain links TRBV18 with TRBJ1-1; perhaps TRBD1 as D (6 bases). The CDR3 extends over 17 amino acids. The V end was cut by 3 bases, the J end by 2 bases, with 19 bases between. Germline assignment: CDR1 KGHSH and CDR2 LQKENI. CDR3 sequence: CASSPPRAGASNTEAFF. The CDR3 bases are TGTGCCAGCTCACCTCCCAGGGCGGGGGCATCTAACACTGAAGCTTTCTTT.

This clonotype was seen a few times. V gene TRBV19 combines with J gene TRBJ2-1, with no clear D. Germline loops: CDR1 LNHDA, CDR2 SQIVND (reference sequence). The CDR3 extends over 13 amino acids. V gave up 6 bases and J gave up 4 bases, with 10 bases separating them. The CDR3 DNA reads TGTGCCAGTAGGAGGACGGATTACAATGAGCAGTTCTTC. This codes for CASRRTDYNEQFF.

This clonotype was observed a handful of times. The chain is built from TRBV27 and TRBJ2-7; D may correspond to TRBD1 or TRBD2 (5 bases each). The CDR3 is 15 amino acids. V was trimmed by 0 bases and J by 1 base, leaving 10 bases between them. Germline V gene sequence: CDR1 MNHEY, CDR2 SMNVEV (reference sequence). CDR3 DNA sequence: TGTGCCAGCAGTTTATCGGGACGGGGTTCCTACGAGCAGTACTTC. Protein product: CASSLSGRGSYEQYF.

J is TRBJ2-1 and V is TRBV6-5; no definite D call. Germline values: CDR1 MNHEY, CDR2 SVGAGI. The CDR3 sequence is 13 residues long. V lost 7 bases and J 2 bases, leaving 9 bases between the germline ends. The CDR3 bases are TGTGCCAGCACTTCAAGCACCTACAATGAGCAGTTCTTC. The encoded protein is CASTSSTYNEQFF.

The J gene is TRBJ2-5, the V gene TRBV7-9; the match to TRBD2 covers 9 bases. The CDR3 consists of 15 residues. The germline V gene has CDR1 SEHNR and CDR2 FQNEAQ (reference sequence). V shed 5 bases and J 5 bases; nucleotides not matched to a gene: 9. CDR3 residues: CASSLPIAGEETQYF. The CDR3 DNA follows: TGTGCCAGCAGCCTCCCGATAGCGGGGGAGGAGACCCAGTACTTC. Based on the CDR3 plus reference TRBV7-9 and TRBJ2-5, the full variable domain is DTGVSQNPRHKITKRGQNVTFRCDPISEHNRLYWYRQTLGQGPEFLTYFQNEAQLEKSRLLSDRFSAERPKGSFSTLEIQRTEQGDSAMYLCASSLPIAGEETQYFGPGTRLLVL.

In its sample, this clonotype was seen a few times. V gene TRBV6-1 combines with J gene TRBJ1-5, with a possible D match to TRBD1 (6 bases). There are 17 residues in the CDR3. Per germline, CDR1 MNHNS and CDR2 SASEGT. V dropped 1 base and J dropped 4 bases, with 17 bases sitting between them. CDR3 loop: CASSEEVGGQGNQPQHF. The DNA of the CDR3 is TGTGCCAGCAGTGAAGAGGTGGGGGGCCAGGGGAATCAGCCCCAGCATTTT.

This chain joins TRBV7-9 and TRBJ2-5; 7 nucleotides align to TRBD1. The CDR3 length is 16 residues. Germline lookup yields CDR1 SEHNR and CDR2 FQNEAQ (reference sequence). The ends lost 5 bases at V and 1 base at J; junction bases unmatched: 10. CDR3 bases: TGTGCCAGCAGCCTGGGACAGCAAGGGGTCCAAGAGACCCAGTACTTC. Protein product: CASSLGQQGVQETQYF.

The CDR3 protein is CASFMLLGTSGAKNTGELFF. CDR3 coding DNA: TGTGCCAGCTTTATGCTTTTGGGGACTAGCGGGGCCAAGAACACCGGGGAGCTGTTTTTT. This chain connects TRBV7-9 to TRBJ2-2, with 13 bases lining up with TRBD2. The CDR3 length is 20 residues. CDR1 and CDR2 from the germline V gene are SEHNR and FQNEAQ (reference sequence). V shed 8 bases, J shed 1 base, and the junction held 16 bases outside the gene matches.

In its sample, this clonotype was seen many times. The chain is built from TRBV7-9 and TRBJ2-7, with D unresolved. The CDR3 length is 14 residues. Germline CDR1 is SEHNR and CDR2 is FQNEAQ (reference sequence). Trimming removed 2 bases from V and 2 bases from J, with 10 bases in between. CDR3 in amino acids: CASSLSAEPYEQYF. The DNA of the CDR3 is TGTGCCAGCAGCTTATCGGCAGAACCCTACGAGCAGTACTTC.

This clonotype has more than one count but fewer than ten. This chain links TRBV4-1 with TRBJ1-6; TRBD1 aligns across 10 bases. Trimming at V came to 0 bases and at J to 9 bases, leaving 2 bases not matched to a gene. Per germline, CDR1 MGHRA and CDR2 YSYEKL. The CDR3 contains 15 residues. The CDR3 DNA follows: TGCGCCAGCAGCCAAGAAAGACAGGGGGCTTCACCCCTCCACTTT. It encodes CASSQERQGASPLHF.

This clonotype showed up just a few times. The chain recombines TRBV5-5 with TRBJ2-7; tentatively, D is TRBD1 (6 bases). Per the germline V gene, CDR1 is SGHKS and CDR2 is YYEKEE (reference sequence). V was clipped by 0 bases and J by 4 bases, with 8 bases between them. The CDR3 runs 13 residues. The CDR3 is CASSLDRAYEQYF. Here the CDR3 DNA reads TGTGCCAGCAGCTTGGACAGGGCGTACGAGCAGTACTTC.

This clonotype was detected once. A much bigger clone sits one base away, suggesting this may be a read error. This rearrangement joins TRBV7-9 to TRBJ1-2; D is unresolved. This CDR3 comprises 13 residues. The V gene's germline CDR1 is SEHNR and CDR2 FQNEAQ (reference sequence). The CDR3 bases are TGTGCCAGCAACCATAACCGTTTCGTTGGCTACGCCTTC. It yields the protein CASNHNRFVGYAF.

This clonotype was seen once. The chain recombines TRBV5-1 with TRBJ2-1; D tentatively reads TRBD1 or TRBD2 (6 bases each). V was trimmed by 4 bases and J by 2 bases, leaving 22 bases between them. This CDR3 spans 18 amino acids. Germline assignment: CDR1 SGHRS and CDR2 YFSETQ. The CDR3 nucleotides are TGCGCCAGCAGCGGGACCCCACACAGGGAGGACGCCTACAATGAGCAGTTCTTC. Translating it yields CASSGTPHREDAYNEQFF.

The J gene is TRBJ1-2, the V gene TRBV5-4, with 7 positions matching TRBD1. J lost 5 bases, V lost 6 bases, and 13 bases had no gene match. Germline-derived CDR1 and CDR2 are SGHNT and YYREEE (reference sequence). This CDR3 comprises 15 residues. The CDR3 region is CASTFALDRSYGYTF. The DNA of the CDR3 is TGTGCCAGCACCTTTGCGTTGGACAGGAGTTATGGCTACACCTTC.

This sequence joins TRBV12-3 or TRBV12-4 and TRBJ1-2, with D tentatively TRBD1 (6 bases). V was pared by 10 bases and J by 3 bases, with 15 bases between. This CDR3 is 13 amino acids long. The CDR3 nucleotides read TGTGCCATCCCGGCAGGGGTCCACTATGGCTACACCTTC. Translation: CAIPAGVHYGYTF.

This clonotype has only a few counts. The CDR3 DNA follows: TGTGCCAGCAGTTTAAGAGTGCCGAGCACAGATACGCAGTATTTT. Residues: CASSLRVPSTDTQYF. This chain connects TRBV28 to TRBJ2-3, with unresolved D. V lost 2 bases, J lost 0 bases, and 9 bases lay in between. The length of the CDR3 is 15 residues. From germline, CDR1 is MDHEN and CDR2 SYDVKM.

This clonotype turned up a few times. The chain has TRBV7-2 and TRBJ2-7; D possibly corresponds to TRBD1 (5 bases). Germline-derived CDR1 and CDR2 are SGHTA and FQGNSA. CDR3 length: 15 residues. V was cut by 5 bases and J by 0 bases, with 14 bases left in between. CDR3 sequence (DNA): TGTGCCAGCAGCGACTTCCTTACAGGCTCCTACGAGCAGTACTTC. It encodes CASSDFLTGSYEQYF. The complete variable domain, with remaining parts taken from reference TRBV7-2 and TRBJ2-7, reads GAGVSQSPSNKVTEKGKDVELRCDPISGHTALYWYRQSLGQGLEFLIYFQGNSAPDKSGLPSDRFSAERTGGSVSTLTIQRTQQEDSAVYLCASSDFLTGSYEQYFGPGTRLTVT.

This clonotype ranks as medium-sized. The chain has TRBV7-2 and TRBJ2-5; 7 positions match TRBD1. V gave up 2 bases and J gave up 4 bases; unmatched junction bases: 1. CDR1 and CDR2 (germline): SGHTA, FQGNSA. The CDR3 spans 13 residues. The CDR3 DNA is TGTGCCAGCAGCTTAAACAGGGGAGAGACCCAGTACTTC. Protein product: CASSLNRGETQYF. Filled out from reference TRBV7-2 and TRBJ2-5, the complete variable domain reads GAGVSQSPSNKVTEKGKDVELRCDPISGHTALYWYRQSLGQGLEFLIYFQGNSAPDKSGLPSDRFSAERTGGSVSTLTIQRTQQEDSAVYLCASSLNRGETQYFGPGTRLLVL.

This chain links TRBV27 with TRBJ1-2; 10 bases map to TRBD1. The CDR3 has 16 residues. Looked up from germline, CDR1 is MNHEY and CDR2 is SMNVEV (reference sequence). Trimming took 0 bases from V and 4 from J; bases not matched to a gene: 5. CDR3: CASSLSAGQGGYGYTF. The CDR3 coding sequence is TGTGCCAGCAGTTTATCGGCCGGACAGGGGGGCTATGGCTACACCTTC.

On this clonotype: A much larger clonotype is one base distant, so this may be a read error. A read error is likely, as this CDR3 ends without the conserved phenylalanine or tryptophan. The CDR3 spells CASSSDEGPRPKSQYL. The CDR3 region has the DNA TGTGCCAGCAGCTCCGATGAGGGGCCCCGGCCCAAGTCCCAGTACTTG. The V call is TRBV7-6, the J call TRBJ2-5; D tentatively reads TRBD1 or TRBD2 (5 bases each). Looked up from germline, CDR1 is SGHVS and CDR2 is FNYEAQ. This CDR3 is built from 16 residues. V was cut by 4 bases and J by 9 bases, with 24 bases left in between.

The chain has TRBV6-2 or TRBV6-3 and TRBJ2-5, with D hard to call. Trimming took 2 bases from V and 5 from J, leaving 9 bases between them. This CDR3 is built from 13 residues. CDR1 and CDR2 from the germline V gene are MNHEY and SVGEGT. The CDR3 loop is CASSYSLGETQYF. The CDR3 DNA is TGTGCCAGCAGTTACAGCTTAGGGGAGACCCAGTACTTC.

This chain links TRBV6-6 with TRBJ2-2; TRBD2 aligns across 8 bases. This CDR3 region has 19 residues. Germline CDR1 MNHNY, CDR2 SVGAGI (reference sequence). After removal of 0 bases from V and 2 bases from J, the junction contained 11 bases not matched to a gene. Here the CDR3 DNA reads TGTGCCAGCAGTTACTCGACAGGCGCGGGGGGTCCTAACACCGGGGAGCTGTTTTTT. It translates to CASSYSTGAGGPNTGELFF.

The chain couples TRBV3-1 to TRBJ1-5; D might be TRBD1 (5 bases). The CDR3 covers 13 residues. Trimming stripped 0 bases from V and 6 bases from J, with 6 bases between. Germline CDR1 LGHDT, CDR2 YNNKEL (reference sequence). CDR3 sequence: CASSQEGGQPQHF. Here the CDR3 DNA reads TGTGCCAGCAGCCAAGAGGGGGGTCAGCCCCAGCATTTT.

This sequence joins TRBV6-1 and TRBJ2-1; D is possibly TRBD2 (6 bases). Trimming shortened V by 2 bases and J by 4 bases, and 15 bases separated the two germline ends. CDR3 length equals 16 residues. Germline V gene data show CDR1 as MNHNS and CDR2 as SASEGT. CDR3 nucleotides: TGTGCCAGCAGTGAAAACACCCGGGGGAGGTACAATGAGCAGTTCTTC. Protein: CASSENTRGRYNEQFF.

The genes are TRBV29-1 and TRBJ1-2; D perhaps matches TRBD1 (5 bases). Trimming cost V 3 bases and J 7 bases, with 12 bases left between them. The CDR3 runs to 12 residues. Germline V lookup: CDR1 SQVTM, CDR2 ANQGSEA. In DNA, the CDR3 is TGCAGCGTTGAGGGGGTCGCGGGTGGCTACACCTTC. This codes for CSVEGVAGGYTF.